Only a few counts were recorded for the clone carrying this T cell receptor beta chain. The sample holds other DNA sequences that translate to the same CDR3. The sample originates from a study of blood T cell repertoires in COVID-19. Across the study: Samples taken during acute and convalescent COVID-19 were collected in the United States, Italy and Spain.

Assay used: immunoSEQ multiplex PCR; TCRdb lists only in-frame clones, some missing. The sample lists some 250,000 clones; about 70% were seen once. Trimming removed 6 bases from V and 1 base from J, with 9 bases in between. CDR1 and CDR2 (germline): ENHRY, SYGVKD. CDR3 size: 13 residues. The receptor's source is a woman of 80 years or more with acute or convalescent COVID-19. Sequencing was carried out using peripheral blood. This chain joins TRBV10-3 and TRBJ1-2; D might be TRBD1 (5 bases). The CDR3 sequence is CAISPGINYGYTF. For the CDR3, the DNA is TGTGCCATCAGCCCAGGGATTAACTATGGCTACACCTTC.